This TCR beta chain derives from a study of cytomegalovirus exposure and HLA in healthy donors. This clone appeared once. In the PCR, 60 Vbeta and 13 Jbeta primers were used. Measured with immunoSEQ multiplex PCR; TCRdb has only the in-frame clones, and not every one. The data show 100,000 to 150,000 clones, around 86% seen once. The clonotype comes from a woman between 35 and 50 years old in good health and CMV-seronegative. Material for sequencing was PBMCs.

The CDR3 sequence: CASSPGDRYYNEQFF. The CDR3 DNA reads as TGTGCCAGCTCACCGGGGGACAGGTATTACAATGAGCAGTTCTTC. The chain links TRBV18 to TRBJ2-1; TRBD1 matches 8 bases. CDR1 and CDR2 (germline): KGHSH, LQKENI. The CDR3 runs 15 residues. Trimming at V came to 3 bases and at J to 4 bases, leaving 5 bases not matched to a gene.